A selection of T cell receptor beta chains follows, all from one sample in a study of T cells in Graves' hyperthyroidism and ophthalmopathy. TCRdb reprocessed the multiplex PCR reads via MiXCR and lists one record per CDR3 protein. The profile shows about 620,000 distinct CDR3 sequences, 15% to 20% of them singletons. The sequenced material came from blood. All receptors come from a young woman with Graves' hyperthyroidism. CDR3s include the opening cysteine and the closing phenylalanine or tryptophan. D genes are given only for firm matches. Size is stated for part of the rows, as once, few or many counts, or as a class when the clone is expanded.

j_gene | v_gene | d_gene | abundance | CDR3aa | CDR3nt
TRBJ1-5 | TRBV2 | - | many | CASVFSNQPQHF | TGTGCCAGCGTATTCAGCAATCAGCCCCAGCATTTT
TRBJ2-2 | TRBV2 | - | - | CASSGSRRNTGELFF | TGTGCCAGCAGTGGGTCCCGGAGGAACACCGGGGAGCTGTTTTTT
TRBJ1-1 | TRBV14 | - | few | CASSQDFPGDNTEAFF | TGTGCCAGCAGCCAAGATTTTCCAGGGGATAACACTGAAGCTTTCTTT
TRBJ2-7 | TRBV6-2/TRBV6-3 | TRBD1 | many | CASSYRTGWYEQYF | TGTGCCAGCAGTTACCGGACAGGGTGGTACGAGCAGTACTTC
TRBJ1-4 | TRBV7-2 | - | many | CASSASGRNEKLFF | TGTGCCAGCAGCGCCTCAGGACGGAATGAAAAACTGTTTTTT
TRBJ1-1 | TRBV7-2 | TRBD1 | - | CASSLYPGTGGDLNTEAFF | TGTGCCAGCAGCCTCTACCCCGGGACAGGGGGTGACCTGAACACTGAAGCTTTCTTT
TRBJ1-1 | TRBV5-1 | - | many | CASSLDRAGDTEAFF | TGCGCCAGCAGCTTGGACAGGGCGGGGGACACTGAAGCTTTCTTT
TRBJ1-2 | TRBV28 | - | many | CASRPGGPYGYTF | TGTGCCAGCAGGCCGGGAGGACCCTATGGCTACACCTTC
TRBJ1-2 | TRBV9 | - | - | CASSADPGTSYGYTF | TGTGCCAGCAGCGCAGACCCCGGGACATCCTATGGCTACACCTTC
TRBJ2-1 | TRBV13 | - | few | CASSGLIYNEQFF | TGTGCCAGCAGCGGACTAATCTACAATGAGCAGTTCTTC
TRBJ1-1 | TRBV6-1 | - | few | CASQFDGGTEAFF | TGTGCCAGCCAATTTGATGGGGGCACTGAAGCTTTCTTT
TRBJ2-1 | TRBV10-2 | - | - | CASSESGRGEQFF | TGCGCCAGCAGTGAGTCGGGCCGGGGTGAGCAGTTCTTC
TRBJ2-7 | TRBV15 | - | - | CATSRDGGGYEQYF | TGTGCCACCAGCAGAGATGGTGGGGGCTACGAGCAGTACTTC
TRBJ2-7 | TRBV12-3/TRBV12-4 | TRBD1 | many | CASLAGGHEQYF | TGTGCCAGCTTGGCAGGGGGCCACGAGCAGTACTTC
TRBJ1-5 | TRBV30 | - | many | CAWRDSSNQPQHF | TGTGCCTGGAGGGACAGTAGCAATCAGCCCCAGCATTTT
TRBJ2-3 | TRBV7-9 | - | - | CASSLGGSAGDTQYF | TGTGCCAGCAGCTTAGGGGGGTCCGCGGGGGATACGCAGTATTTT
TRBJ1-6 | TRBV4-3 | - | - | CASSQQVGNSPLHF | TGCGCCAGCAGCCAACAAGTCGGAAATTCACCCCTCCACTTT
TRBJ2-7 | TRBV7-9 | TRBD2 | many | CASSHDFSGRGYEQYF | TGTGCCAGCAGCCACGACTTTAGCGGGAGAGGGTACGAGCAGTACTTC
TRBJ2-1 | TRBV11-3 | - | - | CASSTFPGASSYNEQFF | TGTGCCAGCAGCACCTTCCCCGGAGCGAGCTCCTACAATGAGCAGTTCTTC
TRBJ1-6 | TRBV7-9 | TRBD1 | - | CASSSTGISYNSPLHF | TGTGCCAGCAGCTCGACAGGGATTTCCTATAATTCACCCCTCCACTTT
TRBJ2-5 | TRBV11-2 | - | many | CASSLDAEGAQETQYF | TGTGCCAGCAGCTTAGATGCCGAGGGAGCCCAAGAGACCCAGTACTTC
TRBJ2-1 | TRBV3-1 | - | - | CASSQDQGGYEQFF | TGTGCCAGCAGCCAAGATCAAGGGGGGTATGAGCAGTTCTTC
TRBJ1-3 | TRBV7-2 | TRBD1 | - | CASSLLQGATGNTIYF | TGTGCCAGCAGCTTATTACAGGGGGCGACTGGAAACACCATATATTTT
TRBJ2-1 | TRBV11-2 | - | many | CASSLTPSANEQFF | TGTGCCAGCAGCTTAACCCCTAGCGCTAATGAGCAGTTCTTC
TRBJ1-1 | TRBV20-1 | - | many | CSAKRALEAEAFF | TGCAGTGCTAAACGGGCCTTAGAGGCTGAAGCTTTCTTT
TRBJ2-1 | TRBV5-1 | TRBD2 | many | CASSFQGLAGEEQFF | TGCGCCAGCAGCTTTCAGGGACTAGCGGGAGAGGAGCAGTTCTTC
TRBJ2-1 | TRBV3-1 | - | few | CASSLRGALNEQFF | TGTGCCAGCAGCCTTCGCGGCGCGCTCAATGAGCAGTTCTTC
TRBJ2-3 | TRBV19 | TRBD2 | few | CASSKFSGRITDTQYF | TGTGCCAGTAGTAAATTTAGCGGGAGGATCACAGATACGCAGTATTTT
TRBJ1-5 | TRBV30 | TRBD1 | many | CAWSVAGTANQPQHF | TGTGCCTGGAGTGTCGCCGGGACAGCCAATCAGCCCCAGCATTTT
TRBJ2-1 | TRBV6-2/TRBV6-3 | TRBD1 | few | CASRRQGAGHNNEQFF | TGTGCCAGCAGGCGACAGGGGGCAGGTCACAACAATGAGCAGTTCTTC
TRBJ1-1 | TRBV27 | - | many | CASSLTVNRARGTEAFF | TGTGCCAGCAGTTTAACGGTCAACCGGGCGCGGGGCACTGAAGCTTTCTTT
TRBJ2-5 | TRBV7-8 | - | few | CASSLGAYSKETQYF | TGTGCCAGCAGCTTAGGAGCATACAGTAAAGAGACCCAGTACTTC
TRBJ1-3 | TRBV3-1 | - | few | CASSHGVFWEDTIYF | TGTGCCAGCAGCCATGGAGTTTTTTGGGAGGACACCATATATTTT
TRBJ1-5 | TRBV4-1 | TRBD1 | few | CASSPGQGPTNQPQHF | TGCGCCAGCAGCCCAGGACAGGGGCCGACCAATCAGCCCCAGCATTTT
TRBJ2-3 | TRBV30 | - | many | CAFLYTDTQYF | TGTGCCTTCCTTTACACAGATACGCAGTATTTT
TRBJ1-1 | TRBV7-2 | TRBD1 | - | CASSLKTGGGVWAFF | TGTGCCAGCAGCTTAAAAACAGGGGGCGGGGTTTGGGCTTTCTTT
TRBJ1-5 | TRBV28 | TRBD1 | - | CASGQGMGAQHF | TGTGCCAGCGGACAGGGCATGGGGGCCCAGCATTTT
TRBJ2-7 | TRBV29-1 | - | many | CSVREGYEQYF | TGCAGCGTTCGCGAGGGCTACGAGCAGTACTTC